This is a list of T cell receptor beta chains from one sample in a study of graft-versus-host responses after intestinal transplantation. Some clones are missing from TCRdb's copy, which holds only in-frame ones; the method was immunoSEQ multiplex PCR. The table has more than 50,000 clones, about 89% seen once. The material sequenced was ileum tissue, taken more than 350 days after transplant. Receptors were obtained from a human patient who received an intestinal transplant, so some T cells may come from the graft donor. The CDR3 runs from the conserved cysteine through the conserved F or W. Fields, in order: J gene, D gene, CDR3 length, V gene, clone size, CDR3 protein, CDR3 DNA. D genes are given only for firm matches. Rows may omit the clone size; those that give it use once, few, many or a size class.

>TRBJ2-1|TRBD2|15|TRBV4-1|NA
CASSQATSVYNEQFF
TGCGCCAGCAGCCAAGCCACTAGCGTTTACAATGAGCAGTTCTTC
>TRBJ2-3|TRBD1|16|TRBV11-2|once
CASNPIRDRGRYTQYF
TGTGCCAGCAACCCAATCCGGGACAGGGGGAGATATACGCAGTATTTT
>TRBJ2-3|TRBD2|15|TRBV11-2|NA
CASSLDRGGTDTQYF
TGTGCCAGCAGCTTAGATCGGGGGGGCACAGATACGCAGTATTTT
>TRBJ2-2|NA|15|TRBV6-5|NA
CASSPLELLTGELFF
TGTGCCAGCAGCCCGCTAGAGCTCCTCACCGGGGAGCTGTTTTTT
>TRBJ2-7|TRBD2|14|TRBV9|NA
CASSVGLAGPEQYF
TGTGCCAGCAGCGTAGGTCTAGCGGGGCCCGAGCAGTACTTC
>TRBJ2-5|NA|11|TRBV5-1|NA
CASSLEETQYF
TGCGCCAGCAGCTTGGAAGAGACCCAGTACTTC
>TRBJ2-3|TRBD2|16|TRBV13|NA
CASSLGGLAVTDTQYF
TGTGCCAGCAGCTTGGGGGGACTAGCTGTCACAGATACGCAGTATTTT
>TRBJ1-5|TRBD1|15|TRBV6-5|NA
CASSYAGGGNQPQHF
TGTGCCAGCAGTTACGCAGGGGGAGGGAATCAGCCCCAGCATTTT
>TRBJ2-5|NA|15|TRBV5-1|NA
CASSLRTGSIETQYF
TGCGCCAGCAGCTTGCGTACAGGGAGTATAGAGACCCAGTACTTC
>TRBJ2-5|NA|13|TRBV18|few
CASSLALGETQYF
TGTGCCAGCTCACTCGCGCTGGGAGAGACCCAGTACTTC
>TRBJ2-7|TRBD1|15|TRBV25-1|NA
CASSPGTGGMYEQYF
TGTGCCAGCAGCCCAGGGACAGGGGGCATGTACGAGCAGTACTTC
>TRBJ2-3|NA|12|TRBV9|NA
CASSGLRDTQYF
TGTGCCAGCAGTGGACTGAGGGATACGCAGTATTTT
>TRBJ2-7|TRBD1|17|TRBV18|NA
CASSPPPGQGINYEQYF
TGTGCCAGCTCACCACCACCGGGACAGGGGATTAACTACGAGCAGTACTTC
>TRBJ1-1|NA|13|TRBV10-1|NA
CASSDQDHTEAFF
TGCGCCAGCAGTGATCAGGATCACACTGAAGCTTTCTTT
>TRBJ2-7|NA|12|TRBV29-1|few
CSVELGTYEQYF
TGCAGCGTTGAACTGGGAACCTACGAGCAGTACTTC
>TRBJ2-7|TRBD2|14|TRBV9|NA
CASSVARLAGEQYF
TGTGCCAGCAGCGTAGCCCGACTAGCAGGCGAGCAGTACTTC
>TRBJ1-5|TRBD1|14|TRBV6-1|once
CASRGQVGNQPQHF
TGTGCCAGCCGAGGACAGGTGGGCAATCAGCCCCAGCATTTT
>TRBJ2-1|NA|13|TRBV6-1|NA
CATQRDGYNEQFF
TGTGCCACCCAAAGGGACGGATACAATGAGCAGTTCTTC
>TRBJ1-1|NA|13|TRBV19|NA
CASSIRTNTEAFF
TGTGCCAGTAGTATCCGAACTAACACTGAAGCTTTCTTT
>TRBJ1-2|NA|12|TRBV5-1|NA
CASSWDGYGYTF
TGCGCCAGCAGCTGGGACGGCTATGGCTACACCTTC
>TRBJ1-2|TRBD1|13|TRBV29-1|NA
CSVLRQGAQGYTF
TGCAGCGTTCTCCGACAGGGGGCGCAGGGCTACACCTTC
>TRBJ1-5|TRBD1|14|TRBV30|NA
CAWNRGGYDQPQHF
TGTGCCTGGAACAGGGGCGGGTACGATCAGCCCCAGCATTTT
>TRBJ1-4|NA|12|TRBV5-5|NA
CASSLGKGKLFF
TGTGCCAGCAGCTTAGGAAAGGGAAAACTGTTTTTT
>TRBJ2-1|NA|14|TRBV10-2|NA
CASRRSVVYNEQFF
TGCGCCAGCCGGCGGAGCGTGGTCTACAATGAGCAGTTCTTC
>TRBJ2-7|TRBD1|15|TRBV27|NA
CASSLGQNSLYEQYF
TGTGCCAGCAGTTTGGGACAGAATTCCCTTTACGAGCAGTACTTC